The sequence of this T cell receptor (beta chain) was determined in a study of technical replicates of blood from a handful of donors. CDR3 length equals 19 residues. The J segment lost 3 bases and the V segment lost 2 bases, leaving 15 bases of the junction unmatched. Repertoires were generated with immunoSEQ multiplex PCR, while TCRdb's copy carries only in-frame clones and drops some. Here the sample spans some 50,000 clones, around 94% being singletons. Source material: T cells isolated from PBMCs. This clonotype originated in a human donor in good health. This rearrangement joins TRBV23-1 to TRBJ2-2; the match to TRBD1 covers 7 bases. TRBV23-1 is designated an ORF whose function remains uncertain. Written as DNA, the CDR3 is TGCGCCAGCAGTCAACCAGTGGGACAGTACTTTATGGACACCGGGGAGCTGTTTTTT. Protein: CASSQPVGQYFMDTGELFF.